The entry below describes one T cell receptor (beta chain). This specimen includes other DNA sequences encoding the same CDR3. Germline V gene sequence: CDR1 DFQATT, CDR2 SNEGSKA (reference sequence). V lost 6 bases and J 7 bases, leaving 4 bases between the germline ends. CDR3 length: 9 residues. The sample belongs to a study of cytotoxic CD8 clonotypes in ibrutinib-treated CLL. Deep sequencing aimed at 1 in 200,000 to 1 in 1 million T cells' resolution. Generated by immunoSEQ multiplex PCR, the TCRdb table keeps only in-frame clones and is missing some. The table records hundreds of thousands of clones, 70% of them present only once.

The chain carries TRBV20-1 and TRBJ1-5; D remains unclear. The clonotype originates from a human donor with chronic lymphocytic leukemia. The sample was PBMCs, taken after 24 months of ibrutinib treatment. CDR3 region: CSAGQPQHF. The CDR3 DNA reads as TGCAGTGCGGGGCAGCCCCAGCATTTT.